Given below is one T cell receptor (beta chain) in context. This sample was included in a study of shared clonotypes between healthy human individuals. CD45RO negativity and positive selection for CCR7 defined naive CD8 cells, a population that excluded terminally differentiated effector memory CD45RA+ cells. Several immunoSEQ plates held equal portions of the genomic DNA taken from each subset. Profiled with immunoSEQ multiplex PCR; TCRdb holds only in-frame clones, not every one. The repertoire holds about 2,100,000 clones, with about 92% as singletons. CDR3 length: 15 amino acids. With 0 bases removed from V and 4 bases from J, the gap between germline ends came to 12 bases. Germline V gene lookup returns CDR1 MGHRA and CDR2 YSYEKL.

This rearrangement joins TRBV4-1 to TRBJ1-2; no firm D call. The sample was naive CD8+ T cells from PBMCs. The source is a man between 18 and 29 years old in good health. Some clones in this sample may be carry-over from other donors' samples. The CDR3: CASSQDRGIAYGYTF. DNA of the CDR3: TGCGCCAGCAGCCAAGATCGAGGTATTGCCTATGGCTACACCTTC.